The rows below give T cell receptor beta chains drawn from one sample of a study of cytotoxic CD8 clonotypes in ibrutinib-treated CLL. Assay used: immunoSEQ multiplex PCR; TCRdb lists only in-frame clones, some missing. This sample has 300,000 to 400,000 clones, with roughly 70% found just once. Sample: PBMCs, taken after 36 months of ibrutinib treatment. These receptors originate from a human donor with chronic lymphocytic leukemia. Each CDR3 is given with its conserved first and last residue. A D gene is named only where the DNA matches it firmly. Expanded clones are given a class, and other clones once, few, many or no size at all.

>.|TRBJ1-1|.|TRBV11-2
CASSSPRTEAFF
TGTGCCAGCAGCTCGCCTAGGACTGAAGCTTTCTTT
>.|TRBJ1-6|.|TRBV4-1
CASSRIKALSGASNSPLHF
TGCGCCAGCAGCCGAATCAAGGCCTTATCGGGGGCGTCAAATTCACCCCTCCACTTT
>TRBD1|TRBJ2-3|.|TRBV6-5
CASSEQGKDTQYF
TGTGCCAGCAGTGAACAGGGGAAAGATACGCAGTATTTT
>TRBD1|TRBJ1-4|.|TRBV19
CATADRDSEKLFF
TGTGCCACCGCGGACAGGGACAGTGAAAAACTGTTTTTT
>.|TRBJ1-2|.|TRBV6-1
CASSEPPVYGYTF
TGTGCCAGCAGTGAGCCACCAGTCTATGGCTACACCTTC
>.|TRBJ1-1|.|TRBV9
CASSVGYRVGNTEAFF
TGTGCCAGCAGCGTAGGATACAGGGTTGGAAACACTGAAGCTTTCTTT
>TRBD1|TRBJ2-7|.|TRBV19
CASSLPGQGLYEQYF
TGTGCCAGTAGCCTCCCGGGACAGGGCCTCTACGAGCAGTACTTC
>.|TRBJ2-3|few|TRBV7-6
CASSLFSDTQYF
TGTGCCAGCAGCTTGTTCTCGGATACGCAGTATTTT
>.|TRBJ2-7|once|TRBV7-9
CASSLGVGSLDEQYF
TGTGCCAGCAGCTTAGGTGTGGGCAGTTTAGACGAGCAGTACTTC
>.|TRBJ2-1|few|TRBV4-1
CASSQVGHEQFF
TGCGCCAGCAGCCAAGTCGGTCATGAGCAGTTCTTC
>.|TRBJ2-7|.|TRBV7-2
CASSLGGLIAEQYF
TGTGCCAGCAGCTTAGGCGGACTCATCGCCGAGCAGTACTTC
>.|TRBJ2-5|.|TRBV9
CASSDTGPGETQYF
TGTGCCAGCAGCGATACAGGGCCCGGAGAGACCCAGTACTTC
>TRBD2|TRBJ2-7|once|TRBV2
CASRPRGARNEQYF
TGTGCCAGCAGGCCGCGGGGGGCGCGTAACGAGCAGTACTTC
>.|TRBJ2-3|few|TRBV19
CASRRTDTQYF
TGTGCCAGTAGAAGAACAGATACGCAGTATTTT
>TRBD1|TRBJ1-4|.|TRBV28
CASSPNRGQGAAELFF
TGTGCCAGCAGTCCGAATAGGGGACAGGGGGCAGCGGAACTGTTTTTT
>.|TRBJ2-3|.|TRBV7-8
CASSHRQRLRADTQYF
TGTGCCAGCAGCCATAGACAGCGCCTTCGGGCAGATACGCAGTATTTT
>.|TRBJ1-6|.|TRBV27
CASSYSRITLPDSPLHF
TGTGCCAGCAGCTATTCCAGGATAACCCTGCCCGATTCACCCCTCCACTTT
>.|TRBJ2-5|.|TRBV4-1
CVSSPGYQVGRETQYF
TGCGTCAGCAGTCCCGGTTACCAGGTGGGGCGAGAGACCCAGTACTTC
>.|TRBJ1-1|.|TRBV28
CASSLRSQGITEAFF
TGTGCCAGCAGTTTAAGGTCACAGGGTATAACTGAAGCTTTCTTT
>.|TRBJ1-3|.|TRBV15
CATRILSGNTIYF
TGTGCCACCCGAATATTGTCTGGAAACACCATATATTTT
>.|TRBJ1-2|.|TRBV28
CASSSTGGRNYGYTF
TGTGCCAGCAGTTCCACCGGGGGCAGAAACTATGGCTACACCTTC
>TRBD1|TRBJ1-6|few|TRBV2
CASSAGQGANSPLHF
TGTGCCAGCAGTGCCGGACAGGGGGCGAATTCACCCCTCCACTTT
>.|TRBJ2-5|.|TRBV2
CASSIGGRQGETQYF
TGTGCCAGCAGTATTGGTGGGAGGCAGGGGGAGACCCAGTACTTC
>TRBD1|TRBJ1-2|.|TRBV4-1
CASSQFTGTGVGYTF
TGCGCCAGCAGCCAATTCACTGGGACAGGGGTTGGCTACACCTTC
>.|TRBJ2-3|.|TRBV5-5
CASNPINTDTQYF
TGTGCCAGCAACCCAATCAACACAGATACGCAGTATTTT
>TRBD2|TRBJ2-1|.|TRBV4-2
CASSRPGGTSRPSSYNEQFF
TGTGCCAGCAGCCGCCCCGGCGGGACTAGCCGCCCGAGCTCCTACAATGAGCAGTTCTTC
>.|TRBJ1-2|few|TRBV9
CASSVELRQIPYGYTF
TGTGCCAGCAGCGTAGAGCTCAGACAGATCCCTTATGGCTACACCTTC
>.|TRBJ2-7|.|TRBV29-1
CSVVRENYEQYF
TGCAGCGTGGTCCGGGAAAACTACGAGCAGTACTTC
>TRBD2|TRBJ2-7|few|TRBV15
CATSRTLAGSYEQYF
TGTGCCACCAGCAGAACGCTAGCGGGTTCCTACGAGCAGTACTTC
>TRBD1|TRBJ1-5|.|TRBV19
CASSIVDRGNQPQHF
TGTGCCAGTAGTATCGTAGACAGGGGAAATCAGCCCCAGCATTTT
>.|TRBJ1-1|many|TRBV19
CASSIRTRRRAFF
TGTGCCAGTAGTATACGGACCCGGAGGAGAGCTTTCTTT
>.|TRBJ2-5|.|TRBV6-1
CASSEAGLAQETQYF
TGTGCCAGCAGTGAAGCAGGCCTAGCTCAAGAGACCCAGTACTTC
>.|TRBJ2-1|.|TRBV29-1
CSFFASLSYNEQFF
TGCAGCTTCTTCGCCAGCCTCTCCTACAATGAGCAGTTCTTC
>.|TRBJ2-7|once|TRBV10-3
CAISERGYEQYF
TGTGCCATCAGTGAACGGGGGTACGAGCAGTACTTC
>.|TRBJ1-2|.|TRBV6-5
CASSYRPWSGGGYTF
TGTGCCAGCAGTTACCGGCCTTGGTCAGGCGGAGGCTACACCTTC
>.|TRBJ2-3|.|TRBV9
CASSVGFVTDTQYF
TGTGCCAGCAGCGTAGGTTTTGTGACAGATACGCAGTATTTT
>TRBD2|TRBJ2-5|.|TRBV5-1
CASSGTSGTQYF
TGCGCCAGCAGCGGGACTAGTGGGACCCAGTACTTC
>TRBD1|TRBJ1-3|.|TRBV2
CASSETTGPGNTIYF
TGTGCCAGCAGTGAGACGACAGGGCCTGGAAACACCATATATTTT
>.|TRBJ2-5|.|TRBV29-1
CSVEKGGGETQYF
TGCAGCGTTGAAAAGGGTGGGGGGGAGACCCAGTACTTC
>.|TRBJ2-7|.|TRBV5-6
CASSLGLEREQYF
TGTGCCAGCAGCTTGGGACTAGAAAGGGAGCAGTACTTC
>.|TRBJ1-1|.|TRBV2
CASRGGHVAFF
TGTGCCAGCAGGGGAGGACATGTAGCTTTCTTT
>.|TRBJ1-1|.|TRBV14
CASSQEFGTEAFF
TGTGCCAGCAGCCAAGAATTTGGGACTGAAGCTTTCTTT
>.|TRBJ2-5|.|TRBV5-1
CASNKGIQETQYF
TGCGCCAGCAATAAGGGGATACAAGAGACCCAGTACTTC
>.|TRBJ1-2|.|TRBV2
CAVGGGYTF
TGTGCCGTGGGAGGTGGCTACACCTTC
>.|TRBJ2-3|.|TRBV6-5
CASSYFGGAWTDTQYF
TGTGCCAGCAGTTACTTCGGGGGCGCTTGGACAGATACGCAGTATTTT
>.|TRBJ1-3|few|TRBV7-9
CASSLVVVGPNTIYF
TGTGCCAGCAGCTTAGTAGTCGTCGGGCCAAACACCATATATTTT
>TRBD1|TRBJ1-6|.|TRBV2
CASSIRQGRSYNSPLHF
TGTGCCAGCAGTATTAGACAGGGGAGGTCCTATAATTCACCCCTCCACTTT
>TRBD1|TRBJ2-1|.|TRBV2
CASCPNRGPWNEQFF
TGTGCCAGCTGTCCGAACAGGGGCCCTTGGAATGAGCAGTTCTTC
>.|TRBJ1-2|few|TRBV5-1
CASSLGVQSLNYGYTF
TGCGCCAGCAGCCTGGGAGTACAAAGCCTTAACTATGGCTACACCTTC
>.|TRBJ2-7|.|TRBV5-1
CASSPRTVGRRPYEQYF
TGCGCCAGCAGCCCTAGGACGGTAGGACGGCGGCCCTACGAGCAGTACTTC